This T cell receptor (beta chain) was captured by sequencing in a study of T-cell reconstitution after alpha-beta-depleted transplantation in children. The CDR3 runs to 14 residues. Germline CDR1 reads SGHKS; CDR2 reads YYEKEE (reference sequence). With 1 base removed from V and 5 bases from J, the gap between germline ends came to 9 bases. As it was prepared, the TCRbeta library received unique molecular identifiers. Each CDR3 protein is one row after TCRdb ran MiXCR on the PCR reads. The data contain about 350,000 distinct CDR3 sequences, 13% of them seen just once; the ten biggest clones take up around 4.5%.

The TCR originated in a human donor who donated a stem cell graft to a child with Fanconi anemia. Source: PBMCs, taken from the stem cell graft. This chain links TRBV5-5 with TRBJ1-4, with D unresolved. The CDR3 is CASSLWSRNEKLFF. For the CDR3, the DNA is TGTGCCAGCAGCTTGTGGAGCCGGAATGAAAAACTGTTTTTT. Full variable domain (remainder filled in from reference TRBV5-5 and TRBJ1-4): DAGVTQSPTHLIKTRGQQVTLRCSPISGHKSVSWYQQVLGQGPQFIFQYYEKEERGRGNFPDRFSARQFPNYSSELNVNALLLGDSALYLCASSLWSRNEKLFFGSGTQLSVL.